The entry below gives a single T cell receptor (beta chain) sequence along with its context. Its antigen is still unknown. The sample belongs to a study of T cell responses to AZD1222 COVID-19 vaccine. Study-wide background: Doses given second, at about 4 or about 12 weeks, were pooled. Study findings and constraints: Most donors were white British, females outnumbered males, and clonal diversity was possibly underestimated. Repertoires were obtained solely post-peak T cell response.

Sequencing was performed with immunoSEQ multiplex PCR; in TCRdb, only in-frame clones are kept and a portion is missing. The sample lists some 110,000 clones; roughly 90% were seen once. The CDR3 has 13 amino acids. V was shortened by 6 bases and J by 5 bases, with 13 bases between the two germline ends. Germline values: CDR1 MDHEN, CDR2 SYDVKM. This specimen consisted of peripheral blood, obtained on day 0 of AZD1222 vaccination. The source is an adult in good health. This chain uses TRBV28 with TRBJ1-1; D may be TRBD1 (5 bases). CDR3 amino acids: CASRSGWETEAFF. The CDR3 DNA follows: TGTGCCAGCAGGTCAGGGTGGGAAACTGAAGCTTTCTTT. The full variable domain, in which reference TRBV28 and TRBJ1-1 provide the parts outside the CDR3, is DVKVTQSSRYLVKRTGEKVFLECVQDMDHENMFWYRQDPGLGLRLIYFSYDVKMKEKGDIPEGYSVSREKKERFSLILESASTNQTSMYLCASRSGWETEAFFGQGTRLTVV.